The 12 T cell receptor beta chains listed next were all sequenced from one sample in a study of spatial heterogeneity in lung cancer (dated by TCRdb to the late 2010s). Library creation used 5' RACE. This sample was sequenced with a NextSeq 500. TCRdb itself trimmed the public reads at Q25 with fastp, ran MiXCR and retained productive beta chains. Rows are unified per CDR3 protein, each entry keeping the most common DNA and genes. Counted in this sample were roughly 70,000 distinct CDR3 sequences; 8% to 9% of them appeared once. Approximately 2% of the sample comes from the top ten. This specimen's time point label, interpreted: blood at routine non-recurrence follow-up after resection. The specimen comprised PBMCs, sampled at follow-up. Receptors originate from a female donor with early-stage non-small cell lung cancer.

In its sample, this clonotype was seen many times. V usage is TRBV30 and J usage is TRBJ2-7; D may be TRBD2 (6 bases). The germline V and J ends were trimmed by 0 bases and 0 bases, with 9 bases remaining between them. Germline CDR1 is GTSNPN and CDR2 is SVGIG (reference sequence). The CDR3 consists of 14 residues. Here the CDR3 DNA reads TGTGCCTGGAGTGTAGGAGGGAGCTCCTACGAGCAGTACTTC. Translation gives CAWSVGGSSYEQYF.

The chain combines TRBV10-3 with TRBJ2-5; D is tentatively TRBD1 or TRBD2 (5 bases each). The length of the CDR3 is 17 residues. Germline loops: CDR1 ENHRY, CDR2 SYGVKD. V was shortened by 6 bases and J by 1 base, with 21 bases between the two germline ends. The CDR3 is CAISATRPGQAQETQYF. CDR3 in DNA: TGTGCCATCAGCGCTACGCGCCCGGGGCAGGCCCAAGAGACCCAGTACTTC.

This clonotype was seen more than once but under ten times. V gene TRBV2 combines with J gene TRBJ2-3, with D possibly matching TRBD1 (6 bases). The CDR3 is 14 residues long. Germline CDR1 is SNHLY and CDR2 is FYNNEI. V dropped 6 bases and J dropped 1 base, with 11 bases sitting between them. The CDR3 DNA reads TGTGCCAGCAGGGTCAGGGGACGCACAGATACGCAGTATTTT. It translates to CASRVRGRTDTQYF.

The table lists this clonotype with a few counts. V gene TRBV20-1 combines with J gene TRBJ2-1; D tentatively reads TRBD1 or TRBD2 (5 bases each). The CDR3 loop spans 12 amino acids. Trimming stripped 4 bases from V and 8 bases from J, with 12 bases between. Per germline, CDR1 DFQATT and CDR2 SNEGSKA (reference sequence). The CDR3 spells CSANGALHEQFF. In DNA form, the CDR3 reads TGCAGTGCTAACGGGGCACTGCATGAGCAGTTCTTC.

This clonotype was recorded many times. The chain is built from TRBV3-1 and TRBJ2-7; D not resolved. CDR1 and CDR2 from the germline V gene are LGHDT and YNNKEL (reference sequence). Trimming removed 6 bases at V and 0 bases at J, with 9 bases between. The CDR3 has 13 residues. CDR3 sequence: CASRKSSSYEQYF. For the CDR3, the DNA is TGTGCCAGCAGGAAGTCAAGCTCCTACGAGCAGTACTTC.

There are many counts of this clonotype. This chain connects TRBV7-9 to TRBJ2-7; no definite D call. This CDR3 is built from 14 residues. With 5 bases removed from V and 5 bases from J, the gap between germline ends came to 16 bases. Germline V CDR1 and CDR2: SEHNR, FQNEAQ (reference sequence). The DNA for the CDR3 is TGTGCCAGCAGCCTTTTGCTCAGGAACGACGAGCAGTACTTC. Residues: CASSLLLRNDEQYF.

Concerning this clonotype: This clone may be a read error of a much larger clone one base away. The chain uses TRBV2 and TRBJ1-5; D is possibly TRBD1 (6 bases). This CDR3 region has 14 residues. From germline, CDR1 is SNHLY and CDR2 FYNNEI. Trimming cost V 0 bases and J 9 bases, with 12 bases left between them. The CDR3 spells CASSEAAGDLPQHF. CDR3 coding DNA: TGTGCCAGCAGTGAAGCGGCAGGGGATCTGCCCCAGCATTTT. Filled out from reference TRBV2 and TRBJ1-5, the complete variable domain reads EPEVTQTPSHQVTQMGQEVILRCVPISNHLYFYWYRQILGQKVEFLVSFYNNEISEKSEIFDDQFSVERPDGSNFTLKIRSTKLEDSAMYFCASSEAAGDLPQHFGDGTRLSIL.

This clonotype has only a few counts. This chain links TRBV5-5 with TRBJ2-3; D is unclear. The CDR3 has 15 residues. Germline values: CDR1 SGHKS, CDR2 YYEKEE (reference sequence). The V end lost 2 bases, the J end lost 0 bases, and 10 bases lay between the germline ends. CDR3 sequence reads: CASSLVPTSTDTQYF. CDR3 nucleotides: TGTGCCAGCAGCTTAGTTCCCACTAGCACAGATACGCAGTATTTT.

This chain uses TRBV12-3 or TRBV12-4 with TRBJ1-4; 8 nucleotides line up with TRBD1. Trimming removed 6 bases from V and 4 bases from J; junction bases left unmatched: 10. The CDR3 covers 16 residues. The CDR3 sequence: CASRRDRNSVNEKLFF. CDR3 DNA: TGTGCCAGCAGACGGGACAGGAACTCTGTTAATGAAAAACTGTTTTTT.

This clonotype was seen many times. The rearrangement links TRBV20-1 to TRBJ1-1; no firm D call. Germline CDR1 is DFQATT and CDR2 is SNEGSKA (reference sequence). Trimming shortened V by 5 bases and J by 6 bases, and 16 bases separated the two germline ends. The CDR3 totals 13 residues. CDR3 loop: CSAPVGGYPEAFF. For the CDR3, the DNA is TGCAGTGCTCCAGTAGGTGGGTATCCTGAAGCTTTCTTT.

This clonotype was counted ten times or more. This sequence joins TRBV20-1 and TRBJ1-4; TRBD1 might be the D (6 bases). Germline lookup yields CDR1 DFQATT and CDR2 SNEGSKA (reference sequence). The CDR3 runs to 15 residues. The V gene lost 6 bases and the J gene lost 8 bases, with 22 bases spanning the gap. This CDR3 reads CSATRPGQKGEKLFF. The CDR3 coding sequence is TGCAGTGCCACTCGACCGGGACAAAAGGGAGAAAAACTGTTTTTT.

This clonotype was recorded at least ten times. This chain links TRBV2 with TRBJ1-2; no clear D gene. V lost 4 bases, J lost 8 bases, and 20 bases lay in between. CDR1 and CDR2 from the germline V gene are SNHLY and FYNNEI. This CDR3 comprises 15 residues. In nucleotides, the CDR3 is TGTGCCAGCAGTGGCCGTTCAGGAGACACACGCGGCTACACCTTC. The encoded protein is CASSGRSGDTRGYTF.